The 8 T cell receptor beta chains given below trace back to one sample, sequenced in a study of T cell responses to AZD1222 COVID-19 vaccine. Only in-frame clones appear in the TCRdb table, and some are missing; sequencing was by immunoSEQ multiplex PCR. The table includes 90,000 to 150,000 clones, roughly nine tenths detected once. The source material was peripheral blood, sampled on day 0 of AZD1222 vaccination. The receptors derive from an adult in good health.

The V call is TRBV28, the J call TRBJ1-6; no firm D call. The CDR3 sequence is 16 residues long. The V and J ends lost 6 bases and 5 bases respectively, with 17 bases between them. Germline-derived CDR1 and CDR2 are MDHEN and SYDVKM. CDR3 protein: CASRTFEGRDNSPLHF. For the CDR3, the DNA is TGTGCCAGCAGAACTTTTGAAGGACGCGATAATTCACCCCTCCACTTT.

This chain connects TRBV28 to TRBJ2-5, with 7 bases matching TRBD1. This CDR3 comprises 15 residues. From germline, CDR1 is MDHEN and CDR2 SYDVKM. V lost 6 bases to trimming and J lost 1 base; unmatched junction nucleotides: 8. The CDR3 sequence is CASRPRTGAQETQYF. The CDR3 nucleotides are TGTGCCAGCAGACCCCGTACAGGGGCCCAAGAGACCCAGTACTTC.

The genes are TRBV11-3 and TRBJ2-1; 7 bases agree with TRBD2. The CDR3 contains 15 residues. J gave up 7 bases and V 0 bases, and 6 bases lay outside the gene matches. CDR1 is SGHNT and CDR2 is YENEEA in the germline V gene. This CDR3 reads CASSLDGHGGNEQFF. The CDR3 bases are TGTGCCAGCAGCTTAGACGGCCACGGGGGGAATGAGCAGTTCTTC.

CDR3 residues: CASSQVERLAKNIQYF. DNA of the CDR3: TGCGCCAGCAGCCAAGTAGAACGACTAGCCAAAAACATTCAGTACTTC. The chain links TRBV4-1 to TRBJ2-4; D is uncertain. There are 16 residues in the CDR3. Germline-derived CDR1 and CDR2 are MGHRA and YSYEKL. Trimming shortened V by 1 base and J by 0 bases, and 10 bases separated the two germline ends.

This rearrangement joins TRBV7-8 to TRBJ2-1; D is undetermined. With 3 bases removed from V and 6 bases from J, the gap between germline ends came to 3 bases. Germline V lookup: CDR1 SGHVS, CDR2 FQNEAQ. The CDR3 has 11 residues. As DNA, the CDR3 is TGTGCCAGCAGCTTTGTCAATGAGCAGTTCTTC. It translates to CASSFVNEQFF.

V is TRBV4-1 and J is TRBJ2-7, with 10 bases matching TRBD1. This CDR3 spans 15 amino acids. Germline loops: CDR1 MGHRA, CDR2 YSYEKL. V shed 1 base, J shed 3 bases, and the junction held 3 bases outside the gene matches. The CDR3 nucleotides are TGCGCCAGCAGCCAAGTGGGGGACAGGGGCTACGAGCAGTACTTC. It codes for CASSQVGDRGYEQYF.

The chain couples TRBV19 to TRBJ2-3; D is possibly TRBD1 (5 bases). Germline V gives CDR1 LNHDA, CDR2 SQIVND (reference sequence). Trimming took off 7 bases at V and 1 base at J, with 12 bases between the two ends. The length of the CDR3 is 14 residues. The CDR3 is CASNPGLGTDTQYF. The CDR3 region has the DNA TGTGCCAGTAACCCAGGGCTGGGCACAGATACGCAGTATTTT.

The chain recombines TRBV11-3 with TRBJ1-3; D is unclear. Trimming removed 5 bases from V and 1 base from J, with 9 bases in between. Germline loops: CDR1 SGHNT, CDR2 YENEEA. The CDR3 covers 14 residues. The CDR3 loop reads CASSGPRSGNTIYF. The CDR3 DNA follows: TGTGCCAGCAGCGGCCCTCGGTCTGGAAACACCATATATTTT.